The 27 T cell receptor beta chains given below trace back to one sample, sequenced in a study of shared clonotypes between healthy human individuals. Sequencing was performed with immunoSEQ multiplex PCR; in TCRdb, only in-frame clones are kept and a portion is missing. This table holds about 2 million clones, 90% to 95% found once. The sample was naive CD4+ T cells sorted from blood. Subset described: CD45RA+ positively selected. The receptors derive from a man younger than 35 in good health.

The V gene is TRBV19, the J gene TRBJ2-7; D is unclear. This CDR3 has 12 amino acids. The V end was cut by 4 bases, the J end by 5 bases, with 9 bases between. The germline V gene encodes CDR1 LNHDA and CDR2 SQIVND (reference sequence). CDR3 nucleotides: TGTGCCAGTAGTACTTCAGTCGACGAGCAGTACTTC. This sequence encodes CASSTSVDEQYF.

The rearrangement joins TRBV5-4 to TRBJ2-3; D remains ambiguous. Germline CDR1 SGHNT, CDR2 YYREEE (reference sequence). V lost 1 base, J lost 0 bases, and 12 bases lay in between. This CDR3 comprises 16 residues. CDR3: CASSLKGVRSTDTQYF. CDR3 DNA sequence: TGTGCCAGCAGCTTGAAGGGCGTTCGAAGCACAGATACGCAGTATTTT.

This chain links TRBV5-6 with TRBJ2-7; possibly TRBD1 for D (6 bases). The CDR3 covers 15 residues. The germline CDR1 and CDR2 sequences are SGHDT and YYEEEE. Trimming pared 2 bases from V and 0 bases from J, leaving 12 bases between. CDR3 DNA: TGTGCCAGCAGCTTAACAGGGTTCAGCTCCTACGAGCAGTACTTC. The encoded protein is CASSLTGFSSYEQYF.

CDR3 sequence reads: CAARPGRVNIQYF. In nucleotides, the CDR3 is TGCGCCGCCCGTCCCGGGAGGGTGAACATTCAGTACTTC. This rearrangement joins TRBV4-1 to TRBJ2-4, with TRBD2 identical over 8 bases. Trimming removed 11 bases from V and 7 bases from J; junction bases left unmatched: 10. CDR3 length: 13 residues. Germline loops: CDR1 MGHRA, CDR2 YSYEKL.

Worth noting for this clone: This same CDR3 is encoded by further DNA sequences in the sample. This sequence joins TRBV5-4 and TRBJ2-3; D gene ambiguous. Germline V gene lookup returns CDR1 SGHNT and CDR2 YYREEE (reference sequence). Trimming removed 3 bases at V and 2 bases at J, with 4 bases between. This CDR3 spans 12 amino acids. CDR3 nucleotide sequence: TGTGCCAGCAGCTCGAACACAGATACGCAGTATTTT. It encodes CASSSNTDTQYF.

The chain uses TRBV4-1 and TRBJ2-7; 11 bases line up with TRBD1. The V gene's germline CDR1 is MGHRA and CDR2 YSYEKL. The CDR3 consists of 15 residues. The ends lost 0 bases at V and 6 bases at J; junction bases unmatched: 4. The CDR3 DNA sequence: TGCGCCAGCAGCCAAGATCTGGACAGGGGGCCCGAGCAGTACTTC. It is translated as CASSQDLDRGPEQYF.

This clone was seen once. This rearrangement joins TRBV7-2 to TRBJ2-1, with 12 positions matching TRBD2. The CDR3 covers 18 residues. Per the germline V gene, CDR1 is SGHTA and CDR2 is FQGNSA. With 2 bases clipped from V and 7 bases from J, the junction kept 12 bases outside the gene matches. CDR3 sequence: CASSLRGSTSGSRNEQFF. The CDR3 DNA reads TGTGCCAGCAGCTTAAGAGGGTCGACTAGCGGGAGCCGGAATGAGCAGTTCTTC.

This chain joins TRBV29-1 and TRBJ1-4; D is possibly TRBD1 (5 bases). Germline V gene data show CDR1 as SQVTM and CDR2 as ANQGSEA. This CDR3 is built from 13 residues. The V gene lost 4 bases and the J gene lost 5 bases, with 11 bases spanning the gap. In nucleotides, the CDR3 is TGCAGCGTTGGCAGGGTTCCCAATGAAAAACTGTTTTTT. Its protein product is CSVGRVPNEKLFF.

With respect to this clone: One junction end does not reproduce the germline sequence, and a read error may be involved. Written as DNA, the CDR3 is TGCGCCAGCAGCGGCACAGGGTCTGGGGCCAACGTCCTGACTTTC. It encodes CASSGTGSGANVLTF. The chain couples TRBV5-4 to TRBJ2-6; tentative D call: TRBD1 (6 bases). Germline loops: CDR1 SGHNT, CDR2 YYREEE (reference sequence). The CDR3 contains 15 residues.

This chain connects TRBV7-2 to TRBJ2-1; D ambiguous. V shed 8 bases and J shed 4 bases, with 6 bases lying between them. This CDR3 is 11 amino acids long. Germline lookup yields CDR1 SGHTA and CDR2 FQGNSA. The CDR3: CASEYYNEQFF. The DNA for the CDR3 is TGTGCCAGCGAATATTACAATGAGCAGTTCTTC.

This chain uses TRBV10-3 with TRBJ1-1; a possible D gene is TRBD1 (5 bases). The CDR3 is 14 residues long. CDR1 ENHRY and CDR2 SYGVKD come from the germline V gene. Deletions cut 4 bases from V and 7 bases from J, with 16 bases between. This chain's CDR3 is CAISGVRTRDEAFF. The CDR3, as DNA: TGTGCCATCAGTGGAGTCAGGACAAGGGATGAAGCTTTCTTT.

V gene TRBV7-2 combines with J gene TRBJ1-2; no firm D call. There are 15 residues in the CDR3. The V gene lost 5 bases and the J gene lost 2 bases, with 15 bases spanning the gap. Germline CDR1 is SGHTA and CDR2 is FQGNSA. This CDR3 is CASSPPVRKNYGYTF. CDR3 coding DNA: TGTGCCAGCAGCCCCCCAGTCAGGAAAAACTATGGCTACACCTTC.

V and J are TRBV28 and TRBJ1-5; D is unclear. Looked up from germline, CDR1 is MDHEN and CDR2 is SYDVKM. Trimming cost V 4 bases and J 0 bases, with 7 bases left between them. The CDR3 covers 14 residues. As DNA, the CDR3 is TGTGCCAGCAGTTGGCCTTTTAGCAATCAGCCCCAGCATTTT. This codes for CASSWPFSNQPQHF.

Comments on this clone: Distinct nucleotide sequences in the sample also encode this CDR3. The rearrangement links TRBV10-1 to TRBJ2-5; 12 bases align to TRBD2. The ends lost 3 bases at V and 2 bases at J; junction bases unmatched: 4. Germline assignment: CDR1 WNHNN and CDR2 SYGVQD (reference sequence). This CDR3 contains 16 residues. The CDR3 reads CASSEGLAGGQETQYF. In DNA, the CDR3 is TGCGCCAGCAGTGAAGGTCTAGCGGGGGGGCAAGAGACCCAGTACTTC.

The rearrangement links TRBV5-1 to TRBJ1-4; TRBD1 is a possible D gene (5 bases). V was shortened by 4 bases and J by 5 bases, with 15 bases between the two germline ends. Germline values: CDR1 SGHRS, CDR2 YFSETQ. The CDR3 is made up of 15 amino acids. The CDR3 coding sequence is TGCGCCAGCAGCCCCGAAAGGGGCCCCAATGAAAAACTGTTTTTT. Amino acid sequence: CASSPERGPNEKLFF.

J is TRBJ1-1 and V is TRBV28; D is unresolved. The CDR3 length is 12 residues. Deletions cut 4 bases from V and 9 bases from J, with 12 bases between. Germline CDR1 and CDR2: MDHEN and SYDVKM. For the CDR3, the DNA is TGTGCCAGCAGTTCCAGGTTTTCTAAAGCTTTCTTT. This gives the protein CASSSRFSKAFF.

In this sample, this clone turned up once. The chain links TRBV19 to TRBJ1-6, with D perhaps TRBD1 (5 bases). Germline loops: CDR1 LNHDA, CDR2 SQIVND (reference sequence). V lost 11 bases to trimming and J lost 7 bases, with 21 bases between them. The CDR3 extends over 15 amino acids. This CDR3 is CAADAGTSLNSPLHF. In DNA, the CDR3 is TGTGCCGCCGATGCTGGGACTTCTCTAAATTCACCCCTCCACTTT.

This clone was recorded at least ten times. The sample contains more than one DNA sequence encoding this CDR3. This sequence joins TRBV30 and TRBJ1-5; D is undetermined. Germline V CDR1 and CDR2: GTSNPN, SVGIG (reference sequence). This CDR3 has 13 amino acids. The germline V and J ends were trimmed by 0 bases and 6 bases, with 9 bases remaining between them. The CDR3 sequence is CAWSVRGGQPQHF. For the CDR3, the DNA is TGTGCCTGGAGTGTGCGGGGAGGTCAGCCCCAGCATTTT.

This clone came up once. This sequence joins TRBV10-3 and TRBJ2-7; 10 bases agree with TRBD2. The V gene's germline CDR1 is ENHRY and CDR2 SYGVKD. Trimming removed 0 bases from V and 12 bases from J; junction bases left unmatched: 5. This CDR3 region has 13 residues. CDR3 region: CAISESPSGRGYF. CDR3 bases: TGTGCCATCAGTGAGTCTCCGAGCGGGAGGGGGTACTTC.

A single count supports this clone. The chain is built from TRBV5-6 and TRBJ1-6; 7 positions agree with TRBD1. CDR3 length equals 15 residues. V was clipped by 4 bases and J by 7 bases; unmatched bases: 8. CDR1 SGHDT and CDR2 YYEEEE come from the germline V gene. This CDR3 is CASSPGQMANSPLHF. The DNA of the CDR3 is TGTGCCAGCAGCCCGGGACAGATGGCGAATTCACCCCTCCACTTT.

This rearrangement joins TRBV5-1 to TRBJ1-6; D gene ambiguous. V was pared by 0 bases and J by 0 bases, with 4 bases between. CDR1 and CDR2 (germline): SGHRS, YFSETQ. The CDR3 extends over 15 amino acids. In nucleotides, the CDR3 is TGCGCCAGCAGCTTGGCGATCTCCTATAATTCACCCCTCCACTTT. It is translated as CASSLAISYNSPLHF.

This clone came up once. V gene TRBV7-6 combines with J gene TRBJ2-1; 9 bases align to TRBD2. Germline loops: CDR1 SGHVS, CDR2 FNYEAQ. Trimming cost V 5 bases and J 0 bases; bases outside gene matches: 2. This CDR3 contains 15 residues. The CDR3 coding sequence is TGTGCCAGCAGCCTTAGCGGGAGCTCCTACAATGAGCAGTTCTTC. As protein: CASSLSGSSYNEQFF.

In its sample, this clone was seen once. The rearrangement uses TRBV28 and TRBJ1-4, with 7 positions matching TRBD1. Trimming at V came to 4 bases and at J to 3 bases, leaving 5 bases not matched to a gene. This CDR3 has 15 residues. CDR1 and CDR2 (germline): MDHEN, SYDVKM. The CDR3 loop reads CASSSPTGANEKLFF. CDR3 in DNA: TGTGCCAGCAGTTCCCCCACAGGGGCTAATGAAAAACTGTTTTTT.

This clone has a handful of counts. The V call is TRBV2, the J call TRBJ1-2; D is ambiguous. The CDR3 sequence is 14 residues long. Trimming cost V 2 bases and J 0 bases, with 7 bases left between them. The germline CDR1 and CDR2 sequences are SNHLY and FYNNEI. CDR3 sequence reads: CASSELAANYGYTF. The CDR3 coding sequence is TGTGCCAGCAGTGAATTGGCAGCTAACTATGGCTACACCTTC.

This chain joins TRBV4-1 and TRBJ1-6, with TRBD1 as a possible D gene (6 bases). The CDR3 loop spans 18 amino acids. The V gene's germline CDR1 is MGHRA and CDR2 YSYEKL. Trimming removed 1 base at V and 5 bases at J, with 18 bases between. CDR3 DNA: TGCGCCAGCAGCCAAGCGCGTTTGGGGGCCTTGGATAATTCACCCCTCCACTTT. It encodes CASSQARLGALDNSPLHF.

This rearrangement joins TRBV30 to TRBJ1-4; D unclear. The CDR3 length is 14 residues. V lost 1 base and J lost 5, with 11 bases in between. CDR1 GTSNPN and CDR2 SVGIG come from the germline V gene (reference sequence). CDR3 amino acids: CAWSEKGPNEKLFF. The CDR3 DNA sequence: TGTGCCTGGAGTGAGAAAGGCCCGAATGAAAAACTGTTTTTT.

With regard to this clone: The same CDR3 also results from other DNA sequences found in this sample. The rearrangement uses TRBV6-5 and TRBJ2-7, with TRBD2 as a possible D gene (5 bases). CDR1 is MNHEY and CDR2 is SVGAGI in the germline V gene. The ends were cut back, 3 bases at V and 6 bases at J, with 6 bases in the middle. This CDR3 spans 11 amino acids. CDR3 loop: CASSYRGEQYF. The CDR3, as DNA: TGTGCCAGCAGTTATCGGGGCGAGCAGTACTTC.